This T cell receptor (beta chain) is drawn from a study of shared clonotypes between healthy human individuals. This clone has more than one count but fewer than ten. V lost 3 bases to trimming and J lost 0 bases, with 13 bases between them. Germline assignment: CDR1 SGHRS and CDR2 YFSETQ. There are 16 residues in the CDR3. Assay used: immunoSEQ multiplex PCR; TCRdb lists only in-frame clones, some missing. This table holds hundreds of thousands of clones, 72% found once. The chain couples TRBV5-1 to TRBJ1-3; TRBD1 might be the D (6 bases). What was sequenced was memory CD4+ T cells sorted from blood. The subset was: CD45RA-negative fraction. This receptor was taken from a woman in her thirties in good health. CDR3 bases: TGCGCCAGCAGCTCCACAGGGATCGGCTCTGGAAACACCATATATTTT. It is translated as CASSSTGIGSGNTIYF.